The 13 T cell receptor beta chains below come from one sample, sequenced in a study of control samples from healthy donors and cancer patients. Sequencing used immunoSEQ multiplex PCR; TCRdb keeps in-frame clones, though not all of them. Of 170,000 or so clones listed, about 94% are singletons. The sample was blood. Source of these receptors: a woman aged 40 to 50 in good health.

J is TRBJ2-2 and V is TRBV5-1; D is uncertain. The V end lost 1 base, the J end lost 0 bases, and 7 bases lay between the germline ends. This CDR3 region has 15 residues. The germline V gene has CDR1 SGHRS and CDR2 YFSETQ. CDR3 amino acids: CASSLSLSNTGELFF. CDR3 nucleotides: TGCGCCAGCAGCTTGAGTCTTTCGAACACCGGGGAGCTGTTTTTT.

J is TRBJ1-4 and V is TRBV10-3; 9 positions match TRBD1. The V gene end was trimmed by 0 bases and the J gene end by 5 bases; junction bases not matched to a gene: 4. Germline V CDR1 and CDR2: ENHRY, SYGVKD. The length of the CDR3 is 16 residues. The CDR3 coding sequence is TGTGCCATCAGTGAGTCCCAGGACAGGGGAAATGAAAAACTGTTTTTT. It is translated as CAISESQDRGNEKLFF.

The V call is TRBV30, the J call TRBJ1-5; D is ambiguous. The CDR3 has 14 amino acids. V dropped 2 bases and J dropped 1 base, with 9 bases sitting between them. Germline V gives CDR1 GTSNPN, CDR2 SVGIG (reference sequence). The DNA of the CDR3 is TGTGCCTGGAGTAGGGAGTGGAGCAATCAGCCCCAGCATTTT. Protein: CAWSREWSNQPQHF.

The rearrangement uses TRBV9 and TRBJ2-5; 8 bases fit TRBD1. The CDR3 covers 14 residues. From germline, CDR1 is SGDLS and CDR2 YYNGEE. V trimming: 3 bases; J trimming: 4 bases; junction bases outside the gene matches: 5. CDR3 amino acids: CASSANTGGETQYF. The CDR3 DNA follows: TGTGCCAGCAGCGCAAATACAGGGGGAGAGACCCAGTACTTC.

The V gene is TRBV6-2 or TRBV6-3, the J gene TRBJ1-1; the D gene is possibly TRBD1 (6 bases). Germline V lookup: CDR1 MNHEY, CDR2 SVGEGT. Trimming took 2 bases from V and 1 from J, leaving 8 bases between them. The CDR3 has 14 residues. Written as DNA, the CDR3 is TGTGCCAGCAGTTACCCGGACAGGAACACTGAAGCTTTCTTT. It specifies CASSYPDRNTEAFF.

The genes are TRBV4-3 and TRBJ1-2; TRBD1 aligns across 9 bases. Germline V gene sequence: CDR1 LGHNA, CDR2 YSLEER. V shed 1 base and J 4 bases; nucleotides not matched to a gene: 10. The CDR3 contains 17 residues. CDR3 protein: CASSQARTGDEGYGYTF. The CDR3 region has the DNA TGCGCCAGCAGCCAAGCCCGGACAGGGGACGAGGGCTATGGCTACACCTTC.

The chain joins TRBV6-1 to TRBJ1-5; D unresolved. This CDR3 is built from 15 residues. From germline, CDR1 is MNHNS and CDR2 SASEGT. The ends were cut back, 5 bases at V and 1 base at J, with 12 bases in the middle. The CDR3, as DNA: TGTGCCAGCAGTTCCCCTGGGGTGAGCAATCAGCCCCAGCATTTT. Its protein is CASSSPGVSNQPQHF.

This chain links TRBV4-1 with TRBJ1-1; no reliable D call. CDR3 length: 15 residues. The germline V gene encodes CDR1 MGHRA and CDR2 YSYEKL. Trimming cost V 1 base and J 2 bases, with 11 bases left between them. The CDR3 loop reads CASSQVPGDNTEAFF. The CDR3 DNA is TGCGCCAGCAGCCAAGTCCCGGGCGATAACACTGAAGCTTTCTTT.

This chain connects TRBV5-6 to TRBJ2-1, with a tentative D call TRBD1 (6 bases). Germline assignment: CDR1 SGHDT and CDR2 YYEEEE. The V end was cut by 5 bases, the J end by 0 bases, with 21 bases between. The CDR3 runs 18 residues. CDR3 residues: CASRLREAGVGSYNEQFF. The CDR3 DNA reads TGTGCCAGCAGGCTTCGAGAGGCAGGGGTGGGCTCCTACAATGAGCAGTTCTTC.

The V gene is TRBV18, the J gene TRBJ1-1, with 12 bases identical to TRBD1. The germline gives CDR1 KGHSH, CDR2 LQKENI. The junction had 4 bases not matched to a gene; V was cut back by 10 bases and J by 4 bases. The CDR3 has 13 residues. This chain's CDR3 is CATRDRGPTEAFF. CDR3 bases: TGTGCCACCCGGGACAGGGGGCCCACTGAAGCTTTCTTT.

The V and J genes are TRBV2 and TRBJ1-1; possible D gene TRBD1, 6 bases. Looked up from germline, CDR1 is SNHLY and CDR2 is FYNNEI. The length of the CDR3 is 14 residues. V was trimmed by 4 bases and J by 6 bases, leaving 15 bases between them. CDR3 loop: CASSGIGGRSEAFF. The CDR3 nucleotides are TGTGCCAGCAGTGGAATTGGGGGCCGGTCTGAAGCTTTCTTT.

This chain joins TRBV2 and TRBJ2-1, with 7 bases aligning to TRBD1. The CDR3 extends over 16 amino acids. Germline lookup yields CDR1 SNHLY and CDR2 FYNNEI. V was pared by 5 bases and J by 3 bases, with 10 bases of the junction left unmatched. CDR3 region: CASSHKDRQNYNEQFF. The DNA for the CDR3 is TGTGCCAGCAGTCACAAGGACAGGCAAAACTACAATGAGCAGTTCTTC.

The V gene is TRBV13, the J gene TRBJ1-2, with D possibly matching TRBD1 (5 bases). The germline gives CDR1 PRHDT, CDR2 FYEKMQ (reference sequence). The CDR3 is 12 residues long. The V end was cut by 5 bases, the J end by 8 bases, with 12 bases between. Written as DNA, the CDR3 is TGTGCCAGCAGCCCAGGGTCAGAAGGCTACACCTTC. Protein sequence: CASSPGSEGYTF.